The 27 T cell receptor beta chains listed next were all sequenced from one sample in a study of T-cell reconstitution after alpha-beta-depleted transplantation in children. Unique molecular identifiers featured in how the TCRbeta library was prepared. TCRdb re-analysed the PCR reads in MiXCR, keeping a single row per CDR3 protein. The table lists 500,000 or so distinct CDR3 sequences, 30% to 35% of them singletons, with approximately 2.3% in the top ten. The material was PBMCs from the stem cell graft donor, obtained from the stem cell graft. The receptors derive from a human donor who donated a stem cell graft to a child with aplastic anemia.

The chain is built from TRBV27 and TRBJ2-6; the D gene is possibly TRBD1 (7 bases). The CDR3 totals 17 residues. Per germline, CDR1 MNHEY and CDR2 SMNVEV (reference sequence). Deletions cut 3 bases from V and 2 bases from J, with 14 bases between. The CDR3, as DNA: TGTGCCAGCAGTTTTGCAGGGGGGACCCCTGGGGCCAACGTCCTGACTTTC. Residues: CASSFAGGTPGANVLTF.

This clonotype was counted between two and nine times. This chain links TRBV28 with TRBJ2-7, with 13 bases identical to TRBD2. V shed 2 bases, J shed 4 bases, and the junction held 2 bases outside the gene matches. The CDR3 length is 15 residues. Germline values: CDR1 MDHEN, CDR2 SYDVKM. The CDR3 nucleotides read TGTGCCAGCAGTTTACGGGGACTAGCGGGGTACGAGCAGTACTTC. This translates into CASSLRGLAGYEQYF.

This clonotype has only a few counts. The chain couples TRBV28 to TRBJ2-1; no definite D call. The V end lost 6 bases, the J end lost 6 bases, and 12 bases lay between the germline ends. CDR1 and CDR2 from the germline V gene are MDHEN and SYDVKM. The CDR3 sequence is 13 residues long. The CDR3 region is CASRLPKGNEQFF. The CDR3 bases are TGTGCCAGCAGGCTACCCAAGGGCAATGAGCAGTTCTTC.

The chain carries TRBV18 and TRBJ2-5, with 9 bases aligning to TRBD1. Trimming took 3 bases from V and 5 from J; bases not matched to a gene: 10. This CDR3 spans 16 amino acids. CDR1 and CDR2 (germline): KGHSH, LQKENI. CDR3 sequence (DNA): TGTGCCAGCTCACCTTCGGGACAGGGAAATTCGGAGACCCAGTACTTC. Residues: CASSPSGQGNSETQYF.

The chain employs TRBV6-4 and TRBJ1-5; D ambiguous. Trimming stripped 6 bases from V and 0 bases from J, with 24 bases between. Germline V lookup: CDR1 MRHNA, CDR2 SNTAGT. The CDR3 consists of 19 residues. The CDR3 coding sequence is TGTGCCAGCAGAGAAAAGGTTGGGTTCGGGGAAGATAGCAATCAGCCCCAGCATTTT. Encoded protein: CASREKVGFGEDSNQPQHF.

The rearrangement uses TRBV7-3 and TRBJ2-2; 11 bases agree with TRBD2. CDR1 and CDR2 from the germline V gene are SGHTA and FQGTGA. This CDR3 is built from 18 residues. Trimming at V came to 5 bases and at J to 3 bases, leaving 11 bases not matched to a gene. The CDR3 sequence is CASSNRLAGKSYTGELFF. The DNA for the CDR3 is TGTGCCAGCAGCAATAGACTAGCGGGAAAAAGCTACACCGGGGAGCTGTTTTTT.

In this sample, this clonotype turned up a few times. The gene calls are TRBV20-1 and TRBJ2-7, with D perhaps matching TRBD1 or TRBD2 (5 bases each). Germline CDR1 is DFQATT and CDR2 is SNEGSKA (reference sequence). V gave up 0 bases and J gave up 10 bases, with 22 bases separating them. The CDR3 totals 15 residues. Here the CDR3 reads CSAREGVGVLKGQYF. The CDR3, as DNA: TGCAGTGCTAGAGAGGGGGTCGGAGTACTGAAGGGTCAGTACTTC.

The chain combines TRBV2 with TRBJ1-1; TRBD1 might be the D (6 bases). V was trimmed by 8 bases and J by 10 bases, leaving 17 bases between them. The CDR3 totals 12 residues. The germline gives CDR1 SNHLY, CDR2 FYNNEI. The CDR3 DNA reads as TGTGCCAGCCTGACCACAGGGAATGGAGCTTTCTTT. It encodes CASLTTGNGAFF.

This clonotype has more than one count but fewer than ten. The J gene is TRBJ1-5, the V gene TRBV12-3 or TRBV12-4; D gene uncertain. Trimming took 3 bases from V and 5 from J, leaving 11 bases between them. The CDR3 extends over 14 amino acids. The CDR3 DNA follows: TGTGCCAGCAGTTTTAACAACCGTTATCAGCCCCAGCATTTT. This translates into CASSFNNRYQPQHF.

The chain employs TRBV24-1 and TRBJ2-2; D is perhaps TRBD2 (6 bases). The V gene's germline CDR1 is KGHDR and CDR2 SFDVKD. Trimming left V 10 bases short and J 2 bases short, with 10 bases between. The CDR3 runs to 13 residues. The CDR3 DNA is TGTGCCACAAGGACTACCAACACCGGGGAGCTGTTTTTT. The encoded protein is CATRTTNTGELFF.

Written as DNA, the CDR3 is TGTGCCAGTAGACATTGGACAGGGCGGAACACTGAAGCTTTCTTT. This translates into CASRHWTGRNTEAFF. V gene TRBV19 combines with J gene TRBJ1-1; 8 nucleotides agree with TRBD1. The CDR3 consists of 15 residues. Germline-derived CDR1 and CDR2 are LNHDA and SQIVND (reference sequence). V gave up 6 bases and J gave up 1 base; unmatched junction bases: 7.

This clonotype was picked up many times. The chain carries TRBV12-3 or TRBV12-4 and TRBJ2-2, with 8 nucleotides matching TRBD1. CDR3 length: 13 residues. The J segment lost 3 bases and the V segment lost 9 bases, leaving 3 bases of the junction unmatched. Written as DNA, the CDR3 is TGTGCCAGTCGACAGGGGCACACCGGGGAGCTGTTTTTT. It codes for CASRQGHTGELFF.

Only a few counts were recorded for this clonotype. The J gene is TRBJ2-3, the V gene TRBV20-1; 9 positions agree with TRBD1. The CDR3 is made up of 14 amino acids. V lost 2 bases to trimming and J lost 4 bases; unmatched junction nucleotides: 4. Germline V gene sequence: CDR1 DFQATT, CDR2 SNEGSKA (reference sequence). In DNA form, the CDR3 reads TGCAGTGCTAGAACAGGGGGCGATGCAGATACGCAGTATTTT. Encoded protein: CSARTGGDADTQYF.

The V and J genes are TRBV28 and TRBJ2-4; TRBD1 matches at 8 bases. This CDR3 comprises 20 residues. Trimming removed 7 bases from V and 1 base from J; junction bases left unmatched: 21. Germline CDR1 is MDHEN and CDR2 is SYDVKM. CDR3 in amino acids: CASTLHTGTGGNWAKNIQYF. CDR3 nucleotides: TGTGCCAGCACCTTACATACCGGGACAGGAGGGAATTGGGCCAAAAACATTCAGTACTTC. Supplemented by reference TRBV28 and TRBJ2-4, the full variable domain reads DVKVTQSSRYLVKRTGEKVFLECVQDMDHENMFWYRQDPGLGLRLIYFSYDVKMKEKGDIPEGYSVSREKKERFSLILESASTNQTSMYLCASTLHTGTGGNWAKNIQYFGAGTRLSVL.

This clonotype has only a few counts. The CDR3 DNA is TGCAGTGCCCCTCCTAGGGGGTTAGGGGAGCAGTACTTC. It specifies CSAPPRGLGEQYF. J is TRBJ2-7 and V is TRBV20-1; weak D call: TRBD1 (6 bases). The CDR3 is made up of 13 amino acids. Germline loops: CDR1 DFQATT, CDR2 SNEGSKA (reference sequence). The V gene lost 6 bases and the J gene lost 7 bases, with 19 bases spanning the gap.

The chain carries TRBV7-6 and TRBJ2-1, with 11 bases that match TRBD2. This CDR3 contains 14 residues. The germline V gene encodes CDR1 SGHVS and CDR2 FNYEAQ. After removal of 4 bases from V and 7 bases from J, the junction contained 3 bases not matched to a gene. For the CDR3, the DNA is TGTGCCAGCAGCTCTAGCGGGAGGTGGAATGAGCAGTTCTTC. Residues: CASSSSGRWNEQFF.

The rearrangement joins TRBV10-3 to TRBJ1-2, with D possibly TRBD1 on 5 matching bases. Between the trimmed V and J ends, which lost 2 bases and 4 bases, there was a span of 8 bases. The CDR3 contains 13 residues. CDR1 ENHRY and CDR2 SYGVKD come from the germline V gene. The CDR3 bases are TGTGCCATCAGTGAGGGGGGATTCTATGGCTACACCTTC. Protein sequence: CAISEGGFYGYTF.

This clonotype was observed a handful of times. This rearrangement joins TRBV29-1 to TRBJ2-5; no clear D gene. Germline assignment: CDR1 SQVTM and CDR2 ANQGSEA. Trimming took off 7 bases at V and 5 bases at J, with 8 bases between the two ends. This CDR3 has 10 amino acids. The CDR3 bases are TGCAGCGCCCCCGGGGAGACCCAGTACTTC. Translating gives CSAPGETQYF.

This clonotype came up a few times. The chain is built from TRBV15 and TRBJ2-5; tentatively, D is TRBD2 (6 bases). In germline, CDR1 is LNHNV, CDR2 YYDKDF (reference sequence). The CDR3 totals 15 residues. The germline V and J ends were trimmed by 0 bases and 5 bases, with 13 bases remaining between them. The CDR3, as DNA: TGTGCCACCAGCAGAGATAGTTCGGGGACTGAGACCCAGTACTTC. It yields the protein CATSRDSSGTETQYF.

In this sample, this clonotype turned up a few times. This chain joins TRBV5-6 and TRBJ1-2; 7 nucleotides agree with TRBD1. The V gene end was trimmed by 5 bases and the J gene end by 6 bases; junction bases not matched to a gene: 10. Germline assignment: CDR1 SGHDT and CDR2 YYEEEE. The CDR3 runs to 14 residues. The CDR3 bases are TGTGCCAGCAGGTTACGGCAGGGGGATCATGGCTACACCTTC. It specifies CASRLRQGDHGYTF. Full variable domain (remainder filled in from reference TRBV5-6 and TRBJ1-2): DAGVTQSPTHLIKTRGQQVTLRCSPKSGHDTVSWYQQALGQGPQFIFQYYEEEERQRGNFPDRFSGHQFPNYSSELNVNALLLGDSALYLCASRLRQGDHGYTFGSGTRLTVV.

The chain joins TRBV12-3 or TRBV12-4 to TRBJ1-1; 8 nucleotides align to TRBD1. The V segment lost 5 bases and the J segment 6 bases; nucleotides outside the gene matches: 11. The CDR3 is 15 residues long. This CDR3 reads CASSIDMTGVAEAFF. The CDR3 DNA follows: TGTGCCAGCAGTATAGATATGACAGGGGTCGCTGAAGCTTTCTTT.

The chain joins TRBV24-1 to TRBJ2-1; D is possibly TRBD2 (6 bases). The V end lost 5 bases, the J end lost 0 bases, and 13 bases lay between the germline ends. Germline V lookup: CDR1 KGHDR, CDR2 SFDVKD. The CDR3 is made up of 16 amino acids. The CDR3 bases are TGTGCCACCAGTGGCAGTAGCGGAGTCTCCTACAATGAGCAGTTCTTC. This codes for CATSGSSGVSYNEQFF.

The chain carries TRBV7-9 and TRBJ2-2, with D perhaps being TRBD1 or TRBD2 (6 bases each). Trimming took 4 bases from V and 6 from J, leaving 12 bases between them. Per the germline V gene, CDR1 is SEHNR and CDR2 is FQNEAQ (reference sequence). The CDR3 runs 14 residues. The CDR3 DNA sequence: TGTGCCAGCAGCTCCCCGGGGGCGGCCGGGGAGCTGTTTTTT. Its protein product is CASSSPGAAGELFF.

This clonotype turned up a few times. The CDR3 region is CASSATGELFF. CDR3 nucleotides: TGTGCCAGCAGTGCAACCGGGGAGCTGTTTTTT. V is TRBV12-3 or TRBV12-4 and J is TRBJ2-2; D remains unclear. V lost 5 bases to trimming and J lost 5 bases, with 3 bases between them. CDR3 length: 11 amino acids.

This clonotype was recorded a few times. The V call is TRBV5-1, the J call TRBJ2-2, with D perhaps matching TRBD1 or TRBD2 (5 bases each). V was trimmed by 0 bases and J by 5 bases, leaving 11 bases between them. Germline V gene lookup returns CDR1 SGHRS and CDR2 YFSETQ. The CDR3 consists of 15 residues. The CDR3 DNA is TGCGCCAGCAGCTTGGAAGGGGAGATTACCGGGGAGCTGTTTTTT. It yields the protein CASSLEGEITGELFF.

The rearrangement uses TRBV3-1 and TRBJ2-2; tentative D call: TRBD2 (5 bases). The V and J ends lost 4 bases and 4 bases respectively, with 13 bases between them. The V gene's germline CDR1 is LGHDT and CDR2 YNNKEL (reference sequence). The CDR3 runs to 15 residues. The CDR3: CASSPTRSATGELFF. The CDR3 nucleotides are TGTGCCAGCAGCCCCACTAGGTCCGCCACCGGGGAGCTGTTTTTT. Complete variable domain (other parts from reference TRBV3-1 and TRBJ2-2): DTAVSQTPKYLVTQMGNDKSIKCEQNLGHDTMYWYKQDSKKFLKIMFSYNNKELIINETVPNRFSPKSPDKAHLNLHINSLELGDSAVYFCASSPTRSATGELFFGEGSRLTVL.

This chain uses TRBV7-8 with TRBJ1-4; D uncertain. The CDR3 runs 16 residues. V lost 6 bases and J 2 bases, leaving 16 bases between the germline ends. The germline CDR1 and CDR2 sequences are SGHVS and FQNEAQ. Here the CDR3 DNA reads TGTGCCAGCAGTTCCGATTACCTGAGGACTAATGAAAAACTGTTTTTT. It is translated as CASSSDYLRTNEKLFF.